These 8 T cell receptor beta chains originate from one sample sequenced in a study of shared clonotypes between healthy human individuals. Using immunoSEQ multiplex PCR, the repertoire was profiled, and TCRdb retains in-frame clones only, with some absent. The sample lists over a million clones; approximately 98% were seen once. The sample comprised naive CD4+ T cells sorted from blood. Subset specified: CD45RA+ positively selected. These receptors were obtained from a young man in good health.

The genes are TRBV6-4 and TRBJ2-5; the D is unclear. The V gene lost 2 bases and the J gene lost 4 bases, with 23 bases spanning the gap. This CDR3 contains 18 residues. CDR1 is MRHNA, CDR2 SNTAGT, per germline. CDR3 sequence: CASSDGYPGPTPGETQYF. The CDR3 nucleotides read TGTGCCAGCAGTGACGGTTACCCGGGTCCGACCCCAGGAGAGACCCAGTACTTC.

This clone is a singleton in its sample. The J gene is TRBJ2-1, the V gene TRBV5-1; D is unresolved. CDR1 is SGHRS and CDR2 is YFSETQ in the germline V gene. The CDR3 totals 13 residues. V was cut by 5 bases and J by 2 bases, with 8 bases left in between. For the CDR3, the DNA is TGCGCCAGCAGTGAGAACGCCTACAATGAGCAGTTCTTC. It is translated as CASSENAYNEQFF.

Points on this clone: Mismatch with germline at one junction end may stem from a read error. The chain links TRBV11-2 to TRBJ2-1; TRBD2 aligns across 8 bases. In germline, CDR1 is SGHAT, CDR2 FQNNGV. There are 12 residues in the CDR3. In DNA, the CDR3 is TGTACCAGCGGGAGTGTTTACAATGAGCAGTTCTTC. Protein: CTSGSVYNEQFF.

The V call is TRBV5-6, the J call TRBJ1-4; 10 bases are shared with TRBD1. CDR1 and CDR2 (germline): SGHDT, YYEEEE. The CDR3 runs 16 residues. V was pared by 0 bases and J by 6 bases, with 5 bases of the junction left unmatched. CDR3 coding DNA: TGTGCCAGCAGCTTGGGAAGGGGGACAGGGGATGAAAAACTGTTTTTT. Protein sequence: CASSLGRGTGDEKLFF. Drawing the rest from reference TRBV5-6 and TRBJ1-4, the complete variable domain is DAGVTQSPTHLIKTRGQQVTLRCSPKSGHDTVSWYQQALGQGPQFIFQYYEEEERQRGNFPDRFSGHQFPNYSSELNVNALLLGDSALYLCASSLGRGTGDEKLFFGSGTQLSVL.

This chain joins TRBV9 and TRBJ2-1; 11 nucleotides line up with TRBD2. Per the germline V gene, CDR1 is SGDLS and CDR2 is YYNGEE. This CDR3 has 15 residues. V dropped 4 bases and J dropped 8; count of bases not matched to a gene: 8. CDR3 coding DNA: TGTGCCAGCAGCCCTCTAGCGGGAGGATGGGATGAGCAGTTCTTC. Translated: CASSPLAGGWDEQFF.

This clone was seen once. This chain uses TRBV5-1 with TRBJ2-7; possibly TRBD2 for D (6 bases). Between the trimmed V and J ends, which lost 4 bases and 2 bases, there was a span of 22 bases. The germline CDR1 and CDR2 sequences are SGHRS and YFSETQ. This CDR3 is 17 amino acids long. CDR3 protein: CASSPKTGTWEAYEQYF. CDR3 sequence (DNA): TGCGCCAGCAGCCCAAAAACCGGGACCTGGGAGGCCTACGAGCAGTACTTC. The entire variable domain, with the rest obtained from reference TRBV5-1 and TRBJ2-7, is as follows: KAGVTQTPRYLIKTRGQQVTLSCSPISGHRSVSWYQQTPGQGLQFLFEYFSETQRNKGNFPGRFSGRQFSNSRSEMNVSTLELGDSALYLCASSPKTGTWEAYEQYFGPGTRLTVT.

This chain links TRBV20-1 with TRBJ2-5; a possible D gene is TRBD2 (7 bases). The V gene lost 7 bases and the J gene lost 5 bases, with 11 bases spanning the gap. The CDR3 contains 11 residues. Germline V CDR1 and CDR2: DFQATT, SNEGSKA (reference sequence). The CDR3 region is CSVRGAETQYF. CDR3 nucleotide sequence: TGCAGTGTCCGGGGGGCGGAGACCCAGTACTTC.

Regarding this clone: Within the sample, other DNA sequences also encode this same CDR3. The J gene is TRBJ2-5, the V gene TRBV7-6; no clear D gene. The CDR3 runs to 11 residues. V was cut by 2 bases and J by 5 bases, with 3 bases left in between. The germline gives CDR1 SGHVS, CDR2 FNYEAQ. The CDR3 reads CASSLQETQYF. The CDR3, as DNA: TGTGCCAGCAGCTTACAGGAGACCCAGTACTTC. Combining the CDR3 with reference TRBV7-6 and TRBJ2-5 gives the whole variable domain GAGVSQSPRYKVTKRGQDVALRCDPISGHVSLYWYRQALGQGPEFLTYFNYEAQQDKSGLPNDRFSAERPEGSISTLTIQRTEQRDSAMYRCASSLQETQYFGPGTRLLVL.